This is a list of T cell receptor beta chains from one sample in a study of T-cell memory formation after mild COVID-19. MiXCR was run by TCRdb on the 5' RACE reads, yielding one entry per CDR3 protein. The profile shows about 180,000 distinct CDR3 sequences, around 18% of them singletons. Sequencing was performed on PBMCs or a T cell subset sorted from them (not recorded which). Receptors were obtained from a young man who had mild COVID-19 (a few samples of this study predate the infection). Cell type and time point are not known. Each CDR3 is given without its conserved first and last residue. The D gene is left open where the match is weak. Part of the rows lack a size; the others show once, few, many or a class for expanded clones.

CDR3 protein: SAADSYEQY
clone size: few
V gene: TRBV20-1
D gene: .

CDR3 protein: ASSPGDRGIADTEAF
clone size: .
V gene: TRBV7-9
D gene: TRBD1

CDR3 protein: ASSLTGTVGEKLF
clone size: .
V gene: TRBV7-2
D gene: TRBD1

CDR3 protein: ASSLTGGDQPQH
clone size: many
V gene: TRBV5-1
D gene: .

CDR3 protein: ASSVNPTQPQH
clone size: .
V gene: TRBV7-8
D gene: .

CDR3 protein: ASSFGGSTKNIQY
clone size: many
V gene: TRBV11-2
D gene: .

CDR3 protein: ASSFSRTRQETQY
clone size: few
V gene: TRBV5-5
D gene: .

CDR3 protein: ASSPQHGSDTQY
clone size: few
V gene: TRBV18
D gene: .

CDR3 protein: ASSQDRAVFCT
clone size: .
V gene: TRBV4-3
D gene: .

CDR3 protein: SARDPGGNTGELF
clone size: few
V gene: TRBV20-1
D gene: .

CDR3 protein: ASSPGQESGQPQH
clone size: .
V gene: TRBV12-3/TRBV12-4
D gene: TRBD1

CDR3 protein: SARPPAASGATGEQY
clone size: few
V gene: TRBV20-1
D gene: TRBD2

CDR3 protein: ASSFGRAAQPQH
clone size: .
V gene: TRBV12-3/TRBV12-4
D gene: .

CDR3 protein: ASSARTGDEKLF
clone size: .
V gene: TRBV5-1
D gene: TRBD1

CDR3 protein: ASSLESRGFYGYT
clone size: few
V gene: TRBV5-1
D gene: .

CDR3 protein: ASRKPGQGSDTQY
clone size: .
V gene: TRBV6-2/TRBV6-3
D gene: TRBD1

CDR3 protein: ASSGVGAGNQPQH
clone size: .
V gene: TRBV18
D gene: .

CDR3 protein: SVINSPRGGYGYT
clone size: .
V gene: TRBV29-1
D gene: .

CDR3 protein: SAGGQQETQY
clone size: .
V gene: TRBV20-1
D gene: TRBD1

CDR3 protein: SATGGDYGYT
clone size: .
V gene: TRBV20-1
D gene: .

CDR3 protein: ASSFQGYSPLH
clone size: few
V gene: TRBV7-8
D gene: .

CDR3 protein: ASSSGTGVEKLF
clone size: many
V gene: TRBV5-1
D gene: TRBD1

CDR3 protein: ASSSTVTDTQY
clone size: few
V gene: TRBV5-1
D gene: .

CDR3 protein: ASSKGQGLTDTQY
clone size: .
V gene: TRBV11-3
D gene: TRBD1

CDR3 protein: SARGVNSNQPQH
clone size: .
V gene: TRBV20-1
D gene: .

CDR3 protein: SVAGAADVMGYGYT
clone size: few
V gene: TRBV20-1
D gene: .